The next 8 T cell receptor beta chains were all read from a single sample in a study of spatial heterogeneity in lung cancer. Described time point: sample taken at primary tumor resection. TCRdb reanalysed the 5' RACE reads using MiXCR and keeps one entry per CDR3 protein. The sample gives fewer than 25,000 distinct CDR3 sequences, approximately 3.3% of which show up once; 29% is in the top ten. The sample was PBMCs, taken at surgery. The receptors stem from a female donor with early-stage non-small cell lung cancer.

A note on this clonotype: Given a much more abundant clone one base away, this may be a read error. V is TRBV5-1 and J is TRBJ2-5, with D tentatively TRBD2 (6 bases). The germline V gene has CDR1 SGHRS and CDR2 YFSETQ. V was clipped by 4 bases and J by 5 bases, with 15 bases between them. The length of the CDR3 is 14 residues. The CDR3 DNA follows: TGCGCCAGCAGCCAGGGACTGTCGGGGGAGACCCAGTACTTC. Amino acids: CASSQGLSGETQYF. Supplemented by reference TRBV5-1 and TRBJ2-5, the full variable domain reads KAGVTQTPRYLIKTRGQQVTLSCSPISGHRSVSWYQQTPGQGLQFLFEYFSETQRNKGNFPGRFSGRQFSNSRSEMNVSTLELGDSALYLCASSQGLSGETQYFGPGTRLLVL.

This clonotype occurred many times. This chain uses TRBV30 with TRBJ2-3, with D possibly TRBD2 on 7 matching bases. Germline-derived CDR1 and CDR2 are GTSNPN and SVGIG (reference sequence). The V end was cut by 2 bases, the J end by 8 bases, with 20 bases between. CDR3 length equals 15 residues. CDR3 loop: CAWSPLGAGEGTQYF. In nucleotides, the CDR3 is TGTGCCTGGAGTCCACTGGGGGCGGGAGAAGGTACGCAGTATTTT.

Ten or more counts support this clonotype. V gene TRBV27 combines with J gene TRBJ2-7; TRBD1 matches at 8 bases. CDR1 is MNHEY, CDR2 SMNVEV, per germline (reference sequence). The CDR3 covers 19 residues. The junction had 17 bases not matched to a gene; V was cut back by 4 bases and J by 0 bases. The CDR3 loop is CASSSGQALGISASYEQYF. The DNA for the CDR3 is TGTGCCAGCAGTTCGGGACAGGCCCTCGGGATTAGTGCCTCCTACGAGCAGTACTTC.

This clonotype was counted between two and nine times. This chain joins TRBV30 and TRBJ2-1; D ambiguous. This CDR3 has 14 amino acids. The ends were cut back, 5 bases at V and 4 bases at J, with 15 bases in the middle. CDR1 is GTSNPN and CDR2 is SVGIG in the germline V gene (reference sequence). The CDR3 coding sequence is TGTGCCTGGGCCCGGAAAACCTATTACAATGAGCAGTTCTTC. This sequence encodes CAWARKTYYNEQFF.

This clonotype appeared many times. The J gene is TRBJ2-7, the V gene TRBV5-1; 7 positions agree with TRBD1. This CDR3 has 14 amino acids. Germline-derived CDR1 and CDR2 are SGHRS and YFSETQ. With V trimmed by 3 bases and J by 2 bases, 5 bases remained unmatched. Here the CDR3 DNA reads TGCGCCAGCAGCTGGGGACAGACGGCCTACGAGCAGTACTTC. As protein: CASSWGQTAYEQYF.

Many counts were recorded for this clonotype. The chain uses TRBV27 and TRBJ2-2; perhaps TRBD2 as D (6 bases). This CDR3 spans 18 amino acids. The V end was cut by 6 bases, the J end by 2 bases, with 22 bases between. Germline V gene data show CDR1 as MNHEY and CDR2 as SMNVEV (reference sequence). CDR3 sequence reads: CASRRGISPRLNTGELFF. For the CDR3, the DNA is TGTGCCAGCAGGCGCGGGATTTCCCCGCGATTAAACACCGGGGAGCTGTTTTTT.

This clonotype was found many times. V usage is TRBV5-1 and J usage is TRBJ2-2, with 9 bases aligning to TRBD2. CDR1 and CDR2 (germline): SGHRS, YFSETQ. The trim removed 6 bases at V and 0 bases at J, leaving 6 bases unmatched. The CDR3 is 16 amino acids. Here the CDR3 DNA reads TGCGCCAGCAAATTGACTAGCGGCTCGAACACCGGGGAGCTGTTTTTT. The encoded protein is CASKLTSGSNTGELFF.

The sample holds many counts of this clonotype. The J gene is TRBJ2-3, the V gene TRBV7-9; D is perhaps TRBD1 (5 bases). This CDR3 has 17 amino acids. The germline CDR1 and CDR2 sequences are SEHNR and FQNEAQ (reference sequence). The V end was cut by 2 bases, the J end by 1 base, with 16 bases between. Written as DNA, the CDR3 is TGTGCCAGCAGCTTATTGAGACCAGGGCAGGGCACAGATACGCAGTATTTT. As protein: CASSLLRPGQGTDTQYF.